Below are 12 T cell receptor beta chains sequenced from a single sample in a study of T cell changes during pregnancy in multiple sclerosis. Generated by immunoSEQ multiplex PCR, the TCRdb table keeps only in-frame clones and is missing some. Of roughly 58,000 clones in the sample, 94% are singletons; the top ten hold less than 4.5%. Sequenced material: CD8+ T cells from peripheral blood mononuclear cells, taken in the third trimester of pregnancy. All receptors derive from a female donor with multiple sclerosis, enrolled in a pregnancy study.

This clone was seen only once. The genes are TRBV6-4 and TRBJ2-3, with a tentative D call TRBD1 (6 bases). CDR1 and CDR2 (germline): MRHNA, SNTAGT. The CDR3 contains 15 residues. Between the trimmed V and J ends, which lost 0 bases and 3 bases, there was a span of 10 bases. The CDR3 reads CASSDSAGATDTQYF. CDR3 sequence (DNA): TGTGCCAGCAGTGACTCGGCAGGGGCTACAGATACGCAGTATTTT.

This sequence joins TRBV5-1 and TRBJ2-7; D uncertain. The CDR3 has 13 residues. The germline gives CDR1 SGHRS, CDR2 YFSETQ. Trimming took 1 base from V and 3 from J, leaving 8 bases between them. The chain's CDR3 is CASSLNINYEQYF. In DNA form, the CDR3 reads TGCGCCAGCAGCTTGAACATTAACTACGAGCAGTACTTC.

This chain links TRBV9 with TRBJ2-7; 8 bases agree with TRBD2. Germline assignment: CDR1 SGDLS and CDR2 YYNGEE. This CDR3 spans 14 amino acids. V lost 0 bases, J lost 4 bases, and 3 bases stayed unmatched. CDR3: CASSVGGRPYEQYF. Here the CDR3 DNA reads TGTGCCAGCAGCGTAGGCGGGAGGCCATACGAGCAGTACTTC.

This clone occurred once. The chain employs TRBV11-2 and TRBJ2-7; TRBD2 is a possible D gene (6 bases). The CDR3 is made up of 12 amino acids. The V gene lost 5 bases and the J gene lost 6 bases, with 11 bases spanning the gap. Germline V gives CDR1 SGHAT, CDR2 FQNNGV. The CDR3 nucleotides are TGTGCCAGCAGCCACGGGGAGGTCGAGCAGTACTTC. It is translated as CASSHGEVEQYF.

V gene TRBV6-1 combines with J gene TRBJ2-7; 9 bases fit TRBD1. V shed 3 bases, J shed 4 bases, and the junction held 7 bases outside the gene matches. This CDR3 is built from 15 residues. Germline values: CDR1 MNHNS, CDR2 SASEGT. The CDR3 sequence is CASSDTGGETYEQYF. The DNA for the CDR3 is TGTGCCAGCAGTGACACAGGGGGCGAAACTTACGAGCAGTACTTC.

This clone was observed once. The rearrangement uses TRBV30 and TRBJ2-1; 12 bases fit TRBD1. The CDR3 has 14 residues. With 0 bases clipped from V and 10 bases from J, the junction kept 4 bases outside the gene matches. CDR1 is GTSNPN, CDR2 SVGIG, per germline (reference sequence). CDR3 DNA sequence: TGTGCCTGGAGTGTGGGACAGGGGGCGGAGGAGCAGTTCTTC. Residues: CAWSVGQGAEEQFF. Filled out from reference TRBV30 and TRBJ2-1, the complete variable domain reads SQTIHQWPATLVQPVGSPLSLECTVEGTSNPNLYWYRQAAGRGLQLLFYSVGIGQISSEVPQNLSASRPQDRQFILSSKKLLLSDSGFYLCAWSVGQGAEEQFFGPGTRLTVL.

J is TRBJ2-7 and V is TRBV6-4; 9 positions agree with TRBD2. The CDR3 loop spans 15 amino acids. Germline CDR1 MRHNA, CDR2 SNTAGT. The J segment lost 2 bases and the V segment lost 4 bases, leaving 6 bases of the junction unmatched. The CDR3 nucleotides read TGTGCCAGCAGTGGAACGAGCGGGAGGACCTACGAGCAGTACTTC. Amino acid sequence: CASSGTSGRTYEQYF.

The chain uses TRBV9 and TRBJ1-1, with a tentative D call TRBD1 (5 bases). This CDR3 region has 12 residues. V was trimmed by 4 bases and J by 7 bases, leaving 11 bases between them. Germline CDR1 SGDLS, CDR2 YYNGEE. CDR3 loop: CASSPDSFEAFF. The CDR3 nucleotides read TGTGCCAGCAGCCCCGACAGCTTTGAAGCTTTCTTT.

V and J are TRBV7-9 and TRBJ2-1, with D tentatively TRBD2 (5 bases). From germline, CDR1 is SEHNR and CDR2 FQNEAQ (reference sequence). V lost 1 base and J 3 bases, leaving 10 bases between the germline ends. The length of the CDR3 is 15 residues. This chain's CDR3 is CASSLGTYLYNEQFF. The CDR3 DNA follows: TGTGCCAGCAGCTTAGGGACTTACCTCTACAATGAGCAGTTCTTC.

The chain joins TRBV29-1 to TRBJ2-7; the match to TRBD1 covers 7 bases. The V and J ends lost 5 bases and 2 bases, in that order; junction bases with no gene match: 6. CDR3 length: 13 amino acids. Germline lookup yields CDR1 SQVTM and CDR2 ANQGSEA. The CDR3 region is CSVSGGEAYEQYF. The CDR3 nucleotides read TGCAGCGTTTCAGGGGGTGAAGCCTACGAGCAGTACTTC.

The J gene is TRBJ2-4, the V gene TRBV5-1; D is unclear. The CDR3 sequence is 15 residues long. Germline-derived CDR1 and CDR2 are SGHRS and YFSETQ. The germline V and J ends were trimmed by 0 bases and 0 bases, with 7 bases remaining between them. The CDR3 DNA reads as TGCGCCAGCAGCTTGGATAGCCCAGCCAAAAACATTCAGTACTTC. Encoded protein: CASSLDSPAKNIQYF.

V gene TRBV5-5 combines with J gene TRBJ2-7; D is possibly TRBD2 (6 bases). The CDR3 is 13 amino acids. Germline assignment: CDR1 SGHKS and CDR2 YYEKEE (reference sequence). The V gene lost 5 bases and the J gene lost 3 bases, with 12 bases spanning the gap. The DNA of the CDR3 is TGTGCCAGCAGGTCGGGGGATTACTACGAGCAGTACTTC. Residues: CASRSGDYYEQYF. Looking up the rest from reference TRBV5-5 and TRBJ2-7 gives the full variable domain: DAGVTQSPTHLIKTRGQQVTLRCSPISGHKSVSWYQQVLGQGPQFIFQYYEKEERGRGNFPDRFSARQFPNYSSELNVNALLLGDSALYLCASRSGDYYEQYFGPGTRLTVT.